Presented here are 10 T cell receptor beta chains from one specimen sequenced in a study of blood T cells in healthy people across ages. A sample-barcoded 5' primer and a J-beta primer mix were used in a second PCR of roughly 6 to 11 cycles. TCRdb itself ran the 5' RACE reads through MiXCR, one entry per CDR3 protein. The sample lists 890,000 or so distinct CDR3 sequences, 60% to 80% occurring once. Sequenced sample: blood. Every receptor here comes from a man aged 25-40 years in good health.

The chain employs TRBV5-1 and TRBJ2-2; no clear D gene. The CDR3 totals 13 residues. The V gene's germline CDR1 is SGHRS and CDR2 YFSETQ. V was shortened by 5 bases and J by 0 bases, with 5 bases between the two germline ends. The CDR3 protein is CASRESNTGELFF. The CDR3 DNA reads as TGCGCCAGCAGAGAGTCGAACACCGGGGAGCTGTTTTTT.

The chain carries TRBV6-6 and TRBJ1-2; 8 nucleotides agree with TRBD1. From germline, CDR1 is MNHNY and CDR2 SVGAGI (reference sequence). The V gene end was trimmed by 9 bases and the J gene end by 2 bases; junction bases not matched to a gene: 11. The CDR3 runs to 15 residues. The CDR3 loop is CASALDRETNYGYTF. CDR3 in DNA: TGTGCCAGTGCACTGGACAGGGAAACGAACTATGGCTACACCTTC.

This chain connects TRBV7-3 to TRBJ2-1, with 10 positions matching TRBD1. The trim removed 4 bases at V and 7 bases at J, leaving 1 base unmatched. This CDR3 is 13 amino acids long. CDR1 is SGHTA and CDR2 is FQGTGA in the germline V gene. DNA of the CDR3: TGTGCCAGCAGCTGGGGACAGGGGAATGAGCAGTTCTTC. Encoded protein: CASSWGQGNEQFF. The complete variable domain, with remaining parts taken from reference TRBV7-3 and TRBJ2-1, reads GAGVSQTPSNKVTEKGKYVELRCDPISGHTALYWYRQSLGQGPEFLIYFQGTGAADDSGLPNDRFFAVRPEGSVSTLKIQRTERGDSAVYLCASSWGQGNEQFFGPGTRLTVL.

V gene TRBV6-5 combines with J gene TRBJ2-1, with 8 bases fitting TRBD2. The germline V gene encodes CDR1 MNHEY and CDR2 SVGAGI. The CDR3 length is 15 residues. V lost 6 bases to trimming and J lost 2 bases; unmatched junction nucleotides: 6. The CDR3 is CASRPNSGAYNEQFF. The CDR3 DNA is TGTGCCAGCAGACCAAATAGCGGGGCCTACAATGAGCAGTTCTTC.

The rearrangement links TRBV6-2 or TRBV6-3 to TRBJ2-7, with D tentatively TRBD1 (6 bases). CDR1 MNHEY and CDR2 SVGEGT come from the germline V gene. The CDR3 loop spans 16 amino acids. The V end lost 4 bases, the J end lost 0 bases, and 16 bases lay between the germline ends. CDR3 sequence (DNA): TGTGCCAGCAGTTCACCTATACAGGGATTCTCCTACGAGCAGTACTTC. Translating it yields CASSSPIQGFSYEQYF.

In this sample, this clonotype turned up a few times. V is TRBV7-3 and J is TRBJ2-2, with 10 nucleotides matching TRBD2. The CDR3 spans 15 residues. The V and J ends lost 5 bases and 3 bases, in that order; junction bases with no gene match: 3. The V gene's germline CDR1 is SGHTA and CDR2 FQGTGA. CDR3 region: CASSLSGGDTGELFF. The CDR3 DNA follows: TGTGCCAGCAGCCTAAGCGGGGGGGACACCGGGGAGCTGTTTTTT.

The chain has TRBV27 and TRBJ1-2, with a possible D match to TRBD1 (6 bases). The CDR3 contains 16 residues. Deletions cut 5 bases from V and 4 bases from J, with 20 bases between. Germline CDR1 reads MNHEY; CDR2 reads SMNVEV (reference sequence). The CDR3 is CASSPKPGHFFYGYTF. CDR3 sequence (DNA): TGTGCCAGCAGTCCGAAACCGGGACATTTTTTCTATGGCTACACCTTC.

The chain links TRBV5-1 to TRBJ2-5; TRBD1 matches at 7 bases. V lost 2 bases and J lost 4; bases outside the gene matches: 11. Germline CDR1 reads SGHRS; CDR2 reads YFSETQ. This CDR3 comprises 16 residues. The chain's CDR3 is CASSFGDSPGTETQYF. The CDR3 region has the DNA TGCGCCAGCAGCTTCGGGGACAGCCCAGGCACAGAGACCCAGTACTTC.

The rearrangement uses TRBV5-1 and TRBJ1-1; a weak D match, TRBD1 (6 bases). Trimming left V 3 bases short and J 3 bases short, with 9 bases between. Germline values: CDR1 SGHRS, CDR2 YFSETQ. The CDR3 extends over 13 amino acids. The CDR3 reads CASSSAGDTEAFF. The CDR3 DNA reads TGCGCCAGCAGCTCAGCAGGGGACACTGAAGCTTTCTTT. The full variable domain, rest sourced from reference TRBV5-1 and TRBJ1-1, is KAGVTQTPRYLIKTRGQQVTLSCSPISGHRSVSWYQQTPGQGLQFLFEYFSETQRNKGNFPGRFSGRQFSNSRSEMNVSTLELGDSALYLCASSSAGDTEAFFGQGTRLTVV.

Only a few counts were recorded for this clonotype. This sequence joins TRBV10-3 and TRBJ2-1, with 12 bases aligning to TRBD2. Germline lookup yields CDR1 ENHRY and CDR2 SYGVKD. The V and J ends lost 10 bases and 5 bases, in that order; junction bases with no gene match: 6. The length of the CDR3 is 14 residues. This CDR3 reads CASRTSGADNEQFF. In nucleotides, the CDR3 is TGTGCCAGTAGGACTAGCGGGGCAGACAATGAGCAGTTCTTC.